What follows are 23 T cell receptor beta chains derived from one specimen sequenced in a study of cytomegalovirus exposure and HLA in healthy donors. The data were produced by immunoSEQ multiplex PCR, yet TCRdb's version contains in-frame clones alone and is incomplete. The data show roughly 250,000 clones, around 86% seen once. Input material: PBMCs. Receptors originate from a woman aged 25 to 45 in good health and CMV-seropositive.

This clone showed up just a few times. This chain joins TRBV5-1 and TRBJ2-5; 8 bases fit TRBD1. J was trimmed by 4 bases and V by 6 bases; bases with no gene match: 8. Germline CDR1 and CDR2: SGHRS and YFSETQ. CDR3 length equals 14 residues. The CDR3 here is CASTQGTGAETQYF. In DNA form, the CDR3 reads TGCGCCAGCACCCAGGGGACAGGAGCAGAGACCCAGTACTTC.

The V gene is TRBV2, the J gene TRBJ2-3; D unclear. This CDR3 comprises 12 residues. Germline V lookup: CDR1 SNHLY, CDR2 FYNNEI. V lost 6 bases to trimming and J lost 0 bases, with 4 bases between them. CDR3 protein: CASSYSTDTQYF. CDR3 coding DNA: TGTGCCAGCAGCTACAGCACAGATACGCAGTATTTT. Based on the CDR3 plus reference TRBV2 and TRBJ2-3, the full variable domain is EPEVTQTPSHQVTQMGQEVILRCVPISNHLYFYWYRQILGQKVEFLVSFYNNEISEKSEIFDDQFSVERPDGSNFTLKIRSTKLEDSAMYFCASSYSTDTQYFGPGTRLTVL.

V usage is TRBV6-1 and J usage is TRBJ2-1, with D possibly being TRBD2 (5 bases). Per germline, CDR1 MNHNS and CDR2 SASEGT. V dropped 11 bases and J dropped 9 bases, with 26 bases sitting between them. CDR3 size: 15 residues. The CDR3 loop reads CAGSRWASPTSEQFF. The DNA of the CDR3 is TGTGCCGGCTCCCGATGGGCTAGCCCAACAAGTGAGCAGTTCTTC.

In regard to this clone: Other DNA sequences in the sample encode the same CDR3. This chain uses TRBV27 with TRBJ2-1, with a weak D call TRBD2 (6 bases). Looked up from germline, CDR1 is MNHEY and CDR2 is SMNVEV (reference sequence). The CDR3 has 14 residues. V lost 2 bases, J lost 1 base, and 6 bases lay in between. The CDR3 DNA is TGTGCCAGCAGTTTAGCGGGGTCCTACAATGAGCAGTTCTTC. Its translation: CASSLAGSYNEQFF.

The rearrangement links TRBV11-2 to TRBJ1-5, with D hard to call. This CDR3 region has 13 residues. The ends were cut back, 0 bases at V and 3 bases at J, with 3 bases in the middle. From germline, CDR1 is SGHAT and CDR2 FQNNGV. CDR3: CASSLDYNQPQHF. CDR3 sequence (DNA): TGTGCCAGCAGCTTAGACTACAATCAGCCCCAGCATTTT. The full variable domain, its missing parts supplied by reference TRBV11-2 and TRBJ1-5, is EAGVAQSPRYKIIEKRQSVAFWCNPISGHATLYWYQQILGQGPKLLIQFQNNGVVDDSQLPKDRFSAERLKGVDSTLKIQPAKLEDSAVYLCASSLDYNQPQHFGDGTRLSIL.

The CDR3 region is CASSLDVGPADTQYF. The CDR3, as DNA: TGTGCCAGCAGCTTAGACGTGGGGCCTGCAGATACGCAGTATTTT. The chain recombines TRBV7-3 with TRBJ2-3; possibly TRBD1 for D (5 bases). CDR3 length: 15 amino acids. Trimming took off 2 bases at V and 4 bases at J, with 13 bases between the two ends. Germline V gene lookup returns CDR1 SGHTA and CDR2 FQGTGA.

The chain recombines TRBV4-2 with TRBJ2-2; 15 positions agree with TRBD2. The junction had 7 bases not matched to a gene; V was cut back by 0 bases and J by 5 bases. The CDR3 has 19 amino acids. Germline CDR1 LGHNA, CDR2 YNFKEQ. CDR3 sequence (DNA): TGTGCCAGCAGCCAAGATGGACTAGCGGGAGGGCCGGGAACCGGGGAGCTGTTTTTT. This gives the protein CASSQDGLAGGPGTGELFF.

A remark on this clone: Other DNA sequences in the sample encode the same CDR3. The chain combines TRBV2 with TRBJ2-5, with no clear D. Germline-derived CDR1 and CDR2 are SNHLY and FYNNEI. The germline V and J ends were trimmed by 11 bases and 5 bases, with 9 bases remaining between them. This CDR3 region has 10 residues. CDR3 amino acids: CASGGETQYF. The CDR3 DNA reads TGTGCCTCGGGTGGGGAGACCCAGTACTTC.

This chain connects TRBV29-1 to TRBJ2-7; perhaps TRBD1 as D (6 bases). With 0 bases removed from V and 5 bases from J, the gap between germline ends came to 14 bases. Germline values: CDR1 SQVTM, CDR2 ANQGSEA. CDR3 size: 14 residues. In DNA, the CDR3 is TGCAGCGTTGAAGACCCCGGTACAGGGCACGAGCAGTACTTC. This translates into CSVEDPGTGHEQYF.

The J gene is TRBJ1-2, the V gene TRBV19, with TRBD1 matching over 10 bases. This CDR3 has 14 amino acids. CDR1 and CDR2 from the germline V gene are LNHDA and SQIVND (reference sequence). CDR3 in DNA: TGTGTCTCATCCCGAGGGGGGGACAGGGGTTTCAGCACCTTC. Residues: CVSSRGGDRGFSTF.

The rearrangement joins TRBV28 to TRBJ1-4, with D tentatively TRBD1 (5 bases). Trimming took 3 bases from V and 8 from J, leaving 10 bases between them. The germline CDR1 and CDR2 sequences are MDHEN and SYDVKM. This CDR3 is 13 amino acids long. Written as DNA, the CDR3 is TGTGCCAGCAGTTTTTCAGGGCGGGAAAAACTGTTTTTT. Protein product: CASSFSGREKLFF.

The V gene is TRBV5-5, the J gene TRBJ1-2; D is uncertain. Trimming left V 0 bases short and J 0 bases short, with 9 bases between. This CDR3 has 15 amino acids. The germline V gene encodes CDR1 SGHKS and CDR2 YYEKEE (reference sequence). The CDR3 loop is CASSLAGGSNYGYTF. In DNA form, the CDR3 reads TGTGCCAGCAGCTTGGCCGGAGGGTCTAACTATGGCTACACCTTC.

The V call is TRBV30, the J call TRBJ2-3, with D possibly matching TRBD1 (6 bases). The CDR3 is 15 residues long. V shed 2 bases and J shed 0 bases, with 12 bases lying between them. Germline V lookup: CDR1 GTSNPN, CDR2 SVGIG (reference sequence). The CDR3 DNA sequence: TGTGCCTGGAGTACCGGACAGTCAAGCACAGATACGCAGTATTTT. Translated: CAWSTGQSSTDTQYF. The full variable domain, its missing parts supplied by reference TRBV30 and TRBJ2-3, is SQTIHQWPATLVQPVGSPLSLECTVEGTSNPNLYWYRQAAGRGLQLLFYSVGIGQISSEVPQNLSASRPQDRQFILSSKKLLLSDSGFYLCAWSTGQSSTDTQYFGPGTRLTVL.

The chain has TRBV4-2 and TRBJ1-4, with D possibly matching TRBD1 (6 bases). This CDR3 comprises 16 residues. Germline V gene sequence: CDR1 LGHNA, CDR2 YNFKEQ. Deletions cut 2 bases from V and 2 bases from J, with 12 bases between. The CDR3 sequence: CASSQHPQGTNEKLFF. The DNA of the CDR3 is TGTGCCAGCAGCCAACACCCACAGGGTACTAATGAAAAACTGTTTTTT.

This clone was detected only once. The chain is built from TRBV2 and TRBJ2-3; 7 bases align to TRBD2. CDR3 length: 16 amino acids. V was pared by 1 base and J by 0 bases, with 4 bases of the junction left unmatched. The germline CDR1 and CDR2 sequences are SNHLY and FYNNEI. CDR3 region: CASSEGLAASTDTQYF. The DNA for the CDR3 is TGTGCCAGCAGTGAAGGTCTAGCGGCTAGCACAGATACGCAGTATTTT. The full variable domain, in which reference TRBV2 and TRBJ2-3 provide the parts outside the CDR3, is EPEVTQTPSHQVTQMGQEVILRCVPISNHLYFYWYRQILGQKVEFLVSFYNNEISEKSEIFDDQFSVERPDGSNFTLKIRSTKLEDSAMYFCASSEGLAASTDTQYFGPGTRLTVL.

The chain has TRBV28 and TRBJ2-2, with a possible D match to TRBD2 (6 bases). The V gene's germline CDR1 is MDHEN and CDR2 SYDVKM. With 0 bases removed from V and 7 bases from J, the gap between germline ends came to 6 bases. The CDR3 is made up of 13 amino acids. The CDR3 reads CASSLWGGGELFF. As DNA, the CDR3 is TGTGCCAGCAGTTTATGGGGAGGCGGGGAGCTGTTTTTT.

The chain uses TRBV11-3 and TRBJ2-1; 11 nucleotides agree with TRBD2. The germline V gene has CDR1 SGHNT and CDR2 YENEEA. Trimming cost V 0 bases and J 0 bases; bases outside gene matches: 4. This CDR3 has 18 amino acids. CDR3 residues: CASSLDYLAGGSYNEQFF. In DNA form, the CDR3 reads TGTGCCAGCAGCTTAGATTACCTAGCGGGAGGCTCCTACAATGAGCAGTTCTTC.

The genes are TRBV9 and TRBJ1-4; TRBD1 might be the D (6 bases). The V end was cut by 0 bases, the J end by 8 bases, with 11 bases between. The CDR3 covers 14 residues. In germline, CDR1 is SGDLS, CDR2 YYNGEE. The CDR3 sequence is CASSVGWGHEKLFF. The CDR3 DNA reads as TGTGCCAGCAGCGTAGGCTGGGGGCACGAAAAACTGTTTTTT.

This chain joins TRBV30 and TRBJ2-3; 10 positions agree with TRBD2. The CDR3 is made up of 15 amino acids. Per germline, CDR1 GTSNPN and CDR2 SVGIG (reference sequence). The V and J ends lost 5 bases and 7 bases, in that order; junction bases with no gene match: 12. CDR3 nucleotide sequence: TGTGCCTGGCGGAGAGTTAGCGGGAGGTTAAATACGCAGTATTTT. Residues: CAWRRVSGRLNTQYF.

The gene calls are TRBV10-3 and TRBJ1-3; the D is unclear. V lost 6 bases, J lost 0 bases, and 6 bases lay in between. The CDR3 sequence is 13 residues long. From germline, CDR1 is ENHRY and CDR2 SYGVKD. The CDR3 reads CAISQVSGNTIYF. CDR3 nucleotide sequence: TGTGCCATCAGCCAGGTCTCTGGAAACACCATATATTTT.

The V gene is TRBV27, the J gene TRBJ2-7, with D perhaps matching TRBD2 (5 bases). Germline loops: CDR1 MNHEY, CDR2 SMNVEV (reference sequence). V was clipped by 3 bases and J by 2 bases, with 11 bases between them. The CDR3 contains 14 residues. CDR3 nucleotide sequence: TGTGCCAGCAGTTTGGTGGGAGCCACCTACGAGCAGTACTTC. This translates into CASSLVGATYEQYF.

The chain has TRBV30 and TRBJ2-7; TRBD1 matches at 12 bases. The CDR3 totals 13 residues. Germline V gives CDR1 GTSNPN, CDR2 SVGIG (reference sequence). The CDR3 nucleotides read TGTGCGGGCTGGGGACAGGGGGCATCCGAGCAGTACTTC. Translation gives CAGWGQGASEQYF.

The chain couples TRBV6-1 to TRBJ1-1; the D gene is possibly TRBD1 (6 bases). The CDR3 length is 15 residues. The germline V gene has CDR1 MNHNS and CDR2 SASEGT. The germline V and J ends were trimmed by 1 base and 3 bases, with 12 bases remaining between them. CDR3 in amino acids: CASSEGGGRYTEAFF. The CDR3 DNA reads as TGTGCCAGCAGTGAAGGAGGGGGTAGATACACTGAAGCTTTCTTT.